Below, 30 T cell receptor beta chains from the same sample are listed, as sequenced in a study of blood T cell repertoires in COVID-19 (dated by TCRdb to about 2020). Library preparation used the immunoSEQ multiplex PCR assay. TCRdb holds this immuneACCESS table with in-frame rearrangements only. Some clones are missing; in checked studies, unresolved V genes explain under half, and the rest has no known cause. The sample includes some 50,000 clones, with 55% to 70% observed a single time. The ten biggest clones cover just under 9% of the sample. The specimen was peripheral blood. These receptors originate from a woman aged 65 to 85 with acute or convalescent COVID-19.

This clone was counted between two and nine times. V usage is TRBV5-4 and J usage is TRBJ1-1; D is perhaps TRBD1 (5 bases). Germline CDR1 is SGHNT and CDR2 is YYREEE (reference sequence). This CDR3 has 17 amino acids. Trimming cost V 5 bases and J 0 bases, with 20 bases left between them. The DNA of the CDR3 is TGTGCCAGCAGTCCCCCCCACGGGGGTGGCATGAACACTGAAGCTTTCTTT. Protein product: CASSPPHGGGMNTEAFF. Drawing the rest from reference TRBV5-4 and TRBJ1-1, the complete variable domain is ETGVTQSPTHLIKTRGQQVTLRCSSQSGHNTVSWYQQALGQGPQFIFQYYREEENGRGNFPPRFSGLQFPNYSSELNVNALELDDSALYLCASSPPHGGGMNTEAFFGQGTRLTVV.

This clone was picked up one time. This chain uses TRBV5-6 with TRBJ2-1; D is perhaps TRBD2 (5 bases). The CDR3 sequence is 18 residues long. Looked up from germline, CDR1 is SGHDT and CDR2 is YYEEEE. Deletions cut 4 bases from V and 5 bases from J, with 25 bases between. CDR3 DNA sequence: TGTGCCAGCAGCCCGGGGTTGGGATTAGTCCTAAGAGACAATGAGCAGTTCTTC. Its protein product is CASSPGLGLVLRDNEQFF.

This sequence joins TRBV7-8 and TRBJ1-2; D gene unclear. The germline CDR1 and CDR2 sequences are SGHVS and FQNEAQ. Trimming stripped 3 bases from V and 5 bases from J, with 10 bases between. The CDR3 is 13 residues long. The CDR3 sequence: CASSLGFGYGYTF. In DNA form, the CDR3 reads TGTGCCAGCAGCTTGGGCTTTGGTTATGGCTACACCTTC. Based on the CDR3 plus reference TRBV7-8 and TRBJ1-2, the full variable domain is GAGVSQSPRYKVAKRGQDVALRCDPISGHVSLFWYQQALGQGPEFLTYFQNEAQLDKSGLPSDRFFAERPEGSVSTLKIQRTQQEDSAVYLCASSLGFGYGYTFGSGTRLTVV.

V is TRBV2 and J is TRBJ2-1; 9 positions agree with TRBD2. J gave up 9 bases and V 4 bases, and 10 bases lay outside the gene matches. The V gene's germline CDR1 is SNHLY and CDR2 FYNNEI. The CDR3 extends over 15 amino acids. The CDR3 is CASSVVAGGPSEQFF. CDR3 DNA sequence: TGTGCCAGCAGTGTAGTGGCGGGGGGGCCTAGTGAGCAGTTCTTC.

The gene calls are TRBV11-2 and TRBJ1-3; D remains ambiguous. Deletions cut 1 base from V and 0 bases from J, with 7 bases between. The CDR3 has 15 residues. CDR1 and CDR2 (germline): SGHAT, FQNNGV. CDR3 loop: CASSLGLHSGNTIYF. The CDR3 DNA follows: TGTGCCAGCAGCTTAGGGTTACACTCTGGAAACACCATATATTTT.

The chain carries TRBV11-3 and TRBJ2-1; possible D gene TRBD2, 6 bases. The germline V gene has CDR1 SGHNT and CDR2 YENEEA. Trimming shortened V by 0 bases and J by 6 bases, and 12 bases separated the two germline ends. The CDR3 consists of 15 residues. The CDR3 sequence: CASSLDSLARNEQFF. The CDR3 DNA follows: TGTGCCAGCAGCTTAGATAGCCTAGCGCGCAATGAGCAGTTCTTC.

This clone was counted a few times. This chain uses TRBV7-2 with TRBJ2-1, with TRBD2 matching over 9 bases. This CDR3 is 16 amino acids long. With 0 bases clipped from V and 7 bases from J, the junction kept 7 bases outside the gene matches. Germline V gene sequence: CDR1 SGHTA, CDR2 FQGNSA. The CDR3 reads CASSLAASGMRNEQFF. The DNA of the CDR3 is TGTGCCAGCAGCTTAGCGGCTAGCGGGATGAGGAATGAGCAGTTCTTC.

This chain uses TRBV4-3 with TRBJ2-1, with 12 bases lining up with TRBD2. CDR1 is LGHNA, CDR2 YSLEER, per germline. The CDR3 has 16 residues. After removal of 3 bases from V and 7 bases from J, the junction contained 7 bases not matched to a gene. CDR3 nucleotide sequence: TGCGCCAGCAGCCAGCAGACTAGCGGGAGTCTTAATGAGCAGTTCTTC. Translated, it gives CASSQQTSGSLNEQFF.

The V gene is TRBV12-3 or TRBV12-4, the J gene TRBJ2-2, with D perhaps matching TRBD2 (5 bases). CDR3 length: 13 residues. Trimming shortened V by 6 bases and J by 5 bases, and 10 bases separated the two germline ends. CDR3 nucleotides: TGTGCCAGCAGGGGTGCGGGTACCGGGGAGCTGTTTTTT. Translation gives CASRGAGTGELFF.

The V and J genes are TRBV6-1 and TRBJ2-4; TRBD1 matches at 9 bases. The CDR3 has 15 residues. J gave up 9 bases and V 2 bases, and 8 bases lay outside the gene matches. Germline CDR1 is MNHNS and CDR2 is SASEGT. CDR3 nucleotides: TGTGCCAGCAGTGAACCGTGGACAGGGGTGGGCATTCAGTACTTC. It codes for CASSEPWTGVGIQYF.

In DNA, the CDR3 is TGTGCCAGTAGCTTTAGCGGGGGACGCACAGATACGCAGTATTTT. Protein product: CASSFSGGRTDTQYF. V gene TRBV19 combines with J gene TRBJ2-3, with TRBD2 identical over 9 bases. V was pared by 6 bases and J by 1 base, with 5 bases of the junction left unmatched. The CDR3 spans 15 residues. CDR1 is LNHDA and CDR2 is SQIVND in the germline V gene (reference sequence). Filled out from reference TRBV19 and TRBJ2-3, the complete variable domain reads DGGITQSPKYLFRKEGQNVTLSCEQNLNHDAMYWYRQDPGQGLRLIYYSQIVNDFQKGDIAEGYSVSREKKESFPLTVTSAQKNPTAFYLCASSFSGGRTDTQYFGPGTRLTVL.

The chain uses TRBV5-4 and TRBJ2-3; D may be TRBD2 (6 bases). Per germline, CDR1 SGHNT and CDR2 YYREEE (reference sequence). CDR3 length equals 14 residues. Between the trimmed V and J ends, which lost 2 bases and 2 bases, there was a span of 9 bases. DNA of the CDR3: TGTGCCAGCAGCTTCGGAGGGATCACAGATACGCAGTATTTT. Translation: CASSFGGITDTQYF.

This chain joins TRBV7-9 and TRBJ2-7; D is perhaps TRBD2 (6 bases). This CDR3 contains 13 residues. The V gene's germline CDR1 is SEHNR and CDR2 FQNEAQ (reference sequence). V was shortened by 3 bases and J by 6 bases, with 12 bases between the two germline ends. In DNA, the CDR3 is TGTGCCAGCAGCTTGGAGGGGCGGAGCGAGCAGTACTTC. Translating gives CASSLEGRSEQYF. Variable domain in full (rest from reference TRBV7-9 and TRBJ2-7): DTGVSQNPRHKITKRGQNVTFRCDPISEHNRLYWYRQTLGQGPEFLTYFQNEAQLEKSRLLSDRFSAERPKGSFSTLEIQRTEQGDSAMYLCASSLEGRSEQYFGPGTRLTVT.

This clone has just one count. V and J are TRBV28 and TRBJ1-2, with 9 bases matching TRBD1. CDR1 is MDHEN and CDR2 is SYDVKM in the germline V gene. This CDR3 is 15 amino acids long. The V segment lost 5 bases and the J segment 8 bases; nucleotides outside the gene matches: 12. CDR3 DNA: TGTGCCAGCAGTACCGGGGGGACAGGGAGGGACGGCTACACCTTC. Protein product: CASSTGGTGRDGYTF.

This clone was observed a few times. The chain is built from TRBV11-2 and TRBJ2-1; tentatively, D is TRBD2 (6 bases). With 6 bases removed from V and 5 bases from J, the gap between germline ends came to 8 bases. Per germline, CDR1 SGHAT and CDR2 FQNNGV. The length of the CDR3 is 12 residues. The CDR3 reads CASRGLNNEQFF. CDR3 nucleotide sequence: TGTGCCAGCAGGGGACTCAACAATGAGCAGTTCTTC.

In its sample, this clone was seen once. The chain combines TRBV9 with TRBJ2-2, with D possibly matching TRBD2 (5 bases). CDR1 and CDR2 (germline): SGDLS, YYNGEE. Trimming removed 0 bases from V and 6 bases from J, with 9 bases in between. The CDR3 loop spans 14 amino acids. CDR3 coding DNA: TGTGCCAGCAGCGTAGTCGGGGTTTCCGGGGAGCTGTTTTTT. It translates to CASSVVGVSGELFF.

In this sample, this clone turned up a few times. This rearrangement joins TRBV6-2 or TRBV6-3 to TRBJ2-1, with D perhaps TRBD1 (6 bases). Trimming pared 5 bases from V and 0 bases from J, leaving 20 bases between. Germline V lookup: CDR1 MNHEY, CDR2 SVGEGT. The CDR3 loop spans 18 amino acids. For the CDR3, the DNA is TGTGCCAGCAGTGACATCCGGGACAAAGGTAGCTCCTACAATGAGCAGTTCTTC. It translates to CASSDIRDKGSSYNEQFF.

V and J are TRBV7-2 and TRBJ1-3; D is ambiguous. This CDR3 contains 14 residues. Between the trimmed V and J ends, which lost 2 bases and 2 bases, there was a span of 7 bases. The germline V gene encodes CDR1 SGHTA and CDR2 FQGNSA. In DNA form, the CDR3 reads TGTGCCAGCAGCTTATTGAGGGCTGGAAACACCATATATTTT. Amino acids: CASSLLRAGNTIYF.

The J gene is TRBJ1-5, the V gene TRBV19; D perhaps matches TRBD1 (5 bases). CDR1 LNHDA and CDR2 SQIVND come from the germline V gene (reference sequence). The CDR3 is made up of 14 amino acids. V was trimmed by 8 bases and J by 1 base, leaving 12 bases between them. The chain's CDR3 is CASSPRGSNQPQHF. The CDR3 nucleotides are TGTGCCAGTTCCCCCCGGGGGAGCAATCAGCCCCAGCATTTT.

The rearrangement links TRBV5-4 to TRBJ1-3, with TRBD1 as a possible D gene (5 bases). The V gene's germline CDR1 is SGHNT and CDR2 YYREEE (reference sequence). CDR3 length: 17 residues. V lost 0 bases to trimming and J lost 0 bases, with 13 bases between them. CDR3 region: CASSLGTGAPSGNTIYF. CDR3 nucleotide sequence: TGTGCCAGCAGCTTGGGCACAGGCGCGCCCTCTGGAAACACCATATATTTT.

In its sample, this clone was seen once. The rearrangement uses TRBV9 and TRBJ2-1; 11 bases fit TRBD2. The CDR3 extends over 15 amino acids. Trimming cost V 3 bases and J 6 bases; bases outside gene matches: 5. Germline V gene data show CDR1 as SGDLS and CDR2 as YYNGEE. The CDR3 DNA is TGTGCCAGCAGCGCTAGCGGGGGGACGGTCAATGAGCAGTTCTTC. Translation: CASSASGGTVNEQFF. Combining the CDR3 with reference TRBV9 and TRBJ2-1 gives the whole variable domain DSGVTQTPKHLITATGQRVTLRCSPRSGDLSVYWYQQSLDQGLQFLIQYYNGEERAKGNILERFSAQQFPDLHSELNLSSLELGDSALYFCASSASGGTVNEQFFGPGTRLTVL.

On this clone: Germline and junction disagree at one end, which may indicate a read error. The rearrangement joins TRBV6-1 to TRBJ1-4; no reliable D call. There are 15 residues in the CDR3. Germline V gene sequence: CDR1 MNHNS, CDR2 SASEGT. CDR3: CASNELRAPRGKLFF. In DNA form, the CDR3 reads TGTGCCAGCAATGAATTGAGGGCCCCGCGCGGAAAACTGTTTTTT.

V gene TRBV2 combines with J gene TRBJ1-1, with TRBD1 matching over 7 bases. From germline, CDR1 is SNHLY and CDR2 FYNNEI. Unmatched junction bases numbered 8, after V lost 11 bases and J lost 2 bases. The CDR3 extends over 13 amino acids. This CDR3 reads CAGGQAVNTEAFF. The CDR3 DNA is TGTGCCGGCGGACAGGCGGTTAACACTGAAGCTTTCTTT.

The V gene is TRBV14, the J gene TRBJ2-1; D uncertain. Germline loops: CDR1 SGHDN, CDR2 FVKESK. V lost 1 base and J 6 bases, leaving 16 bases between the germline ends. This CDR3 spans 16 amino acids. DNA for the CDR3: TGTGCCAGCAGCCAAGGAGGTTCTTGGGTTGTCAATGAGCAGTTCTTC. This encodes CASSQGGSWVVNEQFF. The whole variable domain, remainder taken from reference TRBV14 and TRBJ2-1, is EAGVTQFPSHSVIEKGQTVTLRCDPISGHDNLYWYRRVMGKEIKFLLHFVKESKQDESGMPNNRFLAERTGGTYSTLKVQPAELEDSGVYFCASSQGGSWVVNEQFFGPGTRLTVL.

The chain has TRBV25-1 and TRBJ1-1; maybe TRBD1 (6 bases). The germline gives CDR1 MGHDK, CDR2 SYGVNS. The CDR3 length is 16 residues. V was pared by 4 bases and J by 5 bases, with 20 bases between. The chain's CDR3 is CASSVYPRGARTEAFF. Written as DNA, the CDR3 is TGTGCCAGCAGTGTATACCCTCGGGGGGCGCGTACTGAAGCTTTCTTT.

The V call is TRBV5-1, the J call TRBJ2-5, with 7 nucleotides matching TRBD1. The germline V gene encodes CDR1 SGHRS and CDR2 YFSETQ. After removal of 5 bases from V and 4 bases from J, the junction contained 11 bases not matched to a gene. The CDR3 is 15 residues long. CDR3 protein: CASSVTGDRGETQYF. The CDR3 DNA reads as TGCGCCAGCAGTGTAACAGGGGATCGAGGAGAGACCCAGTACTTC.

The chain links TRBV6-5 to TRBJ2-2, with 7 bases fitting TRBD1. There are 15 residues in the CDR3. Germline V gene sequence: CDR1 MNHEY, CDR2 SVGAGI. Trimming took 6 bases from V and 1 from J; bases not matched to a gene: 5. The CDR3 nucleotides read TGTGCCAGCAGCTTCGGGGACAGGAACACCGGGGAGCTGTTTTTT. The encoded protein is CASSFGDRNTGELFF.

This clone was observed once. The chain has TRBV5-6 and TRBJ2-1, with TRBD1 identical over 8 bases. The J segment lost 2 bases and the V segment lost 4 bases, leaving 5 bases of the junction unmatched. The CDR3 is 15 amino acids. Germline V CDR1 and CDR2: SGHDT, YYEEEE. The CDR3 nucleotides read TGTGCCAGCAGCCAGCAGGGGGCTCCCTACAATGAGCAGTTCTTC. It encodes CASSQQGAPYNEQFF.

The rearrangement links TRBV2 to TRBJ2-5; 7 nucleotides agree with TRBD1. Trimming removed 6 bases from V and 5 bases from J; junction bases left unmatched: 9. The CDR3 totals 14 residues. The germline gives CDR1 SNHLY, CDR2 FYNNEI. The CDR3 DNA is TGTGCCAGCAGGACGACAGGGAAAGCTGAGACCCAGTACTTC. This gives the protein CASRTTGKAETQYF.

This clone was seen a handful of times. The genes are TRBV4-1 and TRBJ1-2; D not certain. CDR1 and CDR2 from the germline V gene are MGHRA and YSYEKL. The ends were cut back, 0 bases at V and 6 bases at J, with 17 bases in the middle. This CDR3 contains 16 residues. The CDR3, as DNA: TGCGCCAGCAGCCAAGATCCATACCGACTGATAGATGGCTACACCTTC. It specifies CASSQDPYRLIDGYTF.